This T cell receptor beta chain was identified in a study of cytomegalovirus exposure and HLA in healthy donors. Study as a whole: Researchers previously reported finding 90 million to 120 million unique TCR beta sequences from 170 million or so T cells. Of all 400 or so donors who were genotyped, 75% to 90% belonged to the Caucasian-associated ancestry cluster.

Amplification used 60 Vbeta primers and 13 Jbeta primers. Data came from immunoSEQ multiplex PCR; TCRdb stores just in-frame clones and leaves some out. The sample shows roughly 160,000 clones, roughly 80% of them seen only once. This clone is a singleton in its sample. Its target is unknown. Study results and limitations: Most CMV-associated TCR beta chains appeared HLA-restricted in a later analysis. In a later analysis, donors in an Asian-associated ancestry cluster reportedly had fewer N-insertions in productive TCRs than the cohort mean.

Germline V lookup: CDR1 SGHTS, CDR2 YDEGEE. The CDR3 runs 18 residues. V shed 4 bases and J 7 bases; nucleotides not matched to a gene: 17. The receptor comes from a male donor in good health and CMV-seronegative. The chain couples TRBV5-8 to TRBJ1-4; 9 bases line up with TRBD1. Sequences were obtained from PBMCs. The CDR3 loop reads CASSTFRGTGGRSEKLFF. The CDR3 DNA follows: TGTGCCAGCAGCACGTTCCGGGGTACAGGGGGCAGAAGTGAAAAACTGTTTTTT.